The T cell receptor beta chain under discussion was sequenced for a study of T cell repertoires in cytomegalovirus infection. As for the study in general: Public TCR beta signatures were indicative of both CMV infection and a matching HLA type.

J was trimmed by 8 bases and V by 6 bases; bases with no gene match: 16. In germline, CDR1 is SGHDT, CDR2 YYEEEE. CDR3 size: 16 residues. One entry per CDR3 protein, called by TCRdb with MiXCR from the reads. The table records some 150,000 distinct CDR3 sequences, roughly 6% of them present only once. In its sample, this clonotype was seen a few times. The chain links TRBV5-6 to TRBJ2-1; 8 bases align to TRBD2. This clonotype was obtained from a human donor in good health (CMV status not recorded). Some clones in this sample may be carry-over from other donors' samples. Sequencing was performed on PBMCs. CDR3 loop: CASTGGGGPEGDEQFF. DNA for the CDR3: TGTGCCAGCACCGGCGGCGGGGGGCCCGAGGGGGATGAGCAGTTCTTC.